This paragraph reports one T cell receptor beta chain. This sample is part of a study of T cell responses to AZD1222 COVID-19 vaccine. Some clones are missing from TCRdb's copy, which holds only in-frame ones; the method was immunoSEQ multiplex PCR. The sample carries roughly 120,000 clones, approximately 90% recorded once. With V trimmed by 3 bases and J by 3 bases, 16 bases remained unmatched. This CDR3 is 19 amino acids long. CDR1 is KGHSH, CDR2 LQKENI, per germline. The TCR originated in an adult who received the AZD1222 COVID-19 vaccine. The rearrangement joins TRBV18 to TRBJ1-5, with TRBD1 identical over 8 bases. The sequencing here drew on peripheral blood, taken 28 days after the second AZD1222 dose. CDR3 residues: CASSPAGTGVEWDNQPQHF. CDR3 DNA sequence: TGTGCCAGCTCACCGGCGGGGACAGGCGTTGAATGGGACAATCAGCCCCAGCATTTT.